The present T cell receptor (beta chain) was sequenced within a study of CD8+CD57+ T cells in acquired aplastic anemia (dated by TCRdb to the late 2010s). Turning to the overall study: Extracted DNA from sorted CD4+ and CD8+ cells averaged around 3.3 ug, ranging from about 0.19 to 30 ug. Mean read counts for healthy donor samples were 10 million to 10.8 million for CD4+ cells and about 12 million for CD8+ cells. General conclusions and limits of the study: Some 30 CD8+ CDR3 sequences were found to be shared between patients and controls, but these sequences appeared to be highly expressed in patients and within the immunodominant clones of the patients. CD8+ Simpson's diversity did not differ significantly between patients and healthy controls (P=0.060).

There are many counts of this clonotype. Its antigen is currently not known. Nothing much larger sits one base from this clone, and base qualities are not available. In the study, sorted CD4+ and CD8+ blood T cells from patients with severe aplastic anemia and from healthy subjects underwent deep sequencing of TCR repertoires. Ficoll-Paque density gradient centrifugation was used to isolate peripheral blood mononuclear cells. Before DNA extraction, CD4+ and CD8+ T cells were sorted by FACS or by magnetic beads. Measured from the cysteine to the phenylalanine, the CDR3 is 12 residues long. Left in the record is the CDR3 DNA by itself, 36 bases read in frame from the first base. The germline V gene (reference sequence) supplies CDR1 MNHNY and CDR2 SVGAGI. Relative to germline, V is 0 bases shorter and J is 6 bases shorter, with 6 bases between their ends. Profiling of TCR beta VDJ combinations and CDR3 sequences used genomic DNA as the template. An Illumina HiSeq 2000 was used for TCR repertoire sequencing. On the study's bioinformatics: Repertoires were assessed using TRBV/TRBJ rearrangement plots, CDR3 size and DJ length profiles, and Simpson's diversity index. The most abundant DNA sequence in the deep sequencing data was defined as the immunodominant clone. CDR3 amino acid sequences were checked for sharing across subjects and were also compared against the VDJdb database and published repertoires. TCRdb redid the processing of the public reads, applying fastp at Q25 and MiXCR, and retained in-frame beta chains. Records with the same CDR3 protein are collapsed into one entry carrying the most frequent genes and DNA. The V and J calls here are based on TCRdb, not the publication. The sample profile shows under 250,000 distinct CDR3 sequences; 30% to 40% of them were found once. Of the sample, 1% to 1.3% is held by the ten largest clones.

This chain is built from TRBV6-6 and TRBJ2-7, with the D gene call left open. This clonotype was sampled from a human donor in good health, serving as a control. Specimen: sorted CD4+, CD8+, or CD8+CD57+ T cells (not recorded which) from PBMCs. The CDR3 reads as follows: CASSYSKVEQYF. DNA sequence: TGTGCCAGCAGTTACTCCAAAGTCGAGCAGTACTTC.